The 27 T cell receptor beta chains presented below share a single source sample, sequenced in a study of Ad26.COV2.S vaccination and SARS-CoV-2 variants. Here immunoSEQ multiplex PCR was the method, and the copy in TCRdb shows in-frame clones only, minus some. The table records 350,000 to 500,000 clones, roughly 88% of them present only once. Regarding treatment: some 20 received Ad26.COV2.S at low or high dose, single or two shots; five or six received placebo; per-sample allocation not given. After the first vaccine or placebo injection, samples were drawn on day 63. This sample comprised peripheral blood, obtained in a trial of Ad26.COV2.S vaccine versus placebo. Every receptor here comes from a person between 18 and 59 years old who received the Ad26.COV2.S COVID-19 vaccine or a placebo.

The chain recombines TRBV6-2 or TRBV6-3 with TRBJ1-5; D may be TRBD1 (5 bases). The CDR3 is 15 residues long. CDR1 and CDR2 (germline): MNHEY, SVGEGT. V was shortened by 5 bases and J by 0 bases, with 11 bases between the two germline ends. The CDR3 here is CASSGGTVSNQPQHF. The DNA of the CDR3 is TGTGCCAGCAGTGGGGGGACGGTTAGCAATCAGCCCCAGCATTTT.

The CDR3 here is CASSQDVTGGTYEQYF. The CDR3 DNA reads TGCGCCAGCAGCCAAGATGTTACAGGGGGAACCTACGAGCAGTACTTC. The chain is built from TRBV4-3 and TRBJ2-7; 8 bases agree with TRBD1. Germline V gene data show CDR1 as LGHNA and CDR2 as YSLEER. V lost 0 bases and J lost 2; bases outside the gene matches: 6. This CDR3 spans 16 amino acids.

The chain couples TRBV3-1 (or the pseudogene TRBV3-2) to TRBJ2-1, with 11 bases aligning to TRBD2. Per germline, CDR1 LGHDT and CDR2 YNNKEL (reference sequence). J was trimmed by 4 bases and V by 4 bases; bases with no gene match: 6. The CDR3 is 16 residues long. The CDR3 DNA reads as TGTGCCAGCAGCCCCGTAGCGGGAGGGAATTACAATGAGCAGTTCTTC. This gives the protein CASSPVAGGNYNEQFF.

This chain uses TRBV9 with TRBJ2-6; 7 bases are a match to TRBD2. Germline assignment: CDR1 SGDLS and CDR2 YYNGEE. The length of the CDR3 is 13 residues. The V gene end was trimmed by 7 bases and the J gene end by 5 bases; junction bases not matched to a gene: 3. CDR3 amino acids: CASGEGRANVLTF. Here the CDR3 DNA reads TGTGCCAGCGGGGAGGGTAGGGCCAACGTCCTGACTTTC.

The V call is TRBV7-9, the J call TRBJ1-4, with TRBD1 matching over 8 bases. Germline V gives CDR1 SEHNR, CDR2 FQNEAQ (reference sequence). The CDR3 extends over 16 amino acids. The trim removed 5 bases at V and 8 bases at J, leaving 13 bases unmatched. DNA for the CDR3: TGTGCCAGCAGCCCCCCCCTGGACAGGGTTAACGAAAAACTGTTTTTT. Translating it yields CASSPPLDRVNEKLFF.

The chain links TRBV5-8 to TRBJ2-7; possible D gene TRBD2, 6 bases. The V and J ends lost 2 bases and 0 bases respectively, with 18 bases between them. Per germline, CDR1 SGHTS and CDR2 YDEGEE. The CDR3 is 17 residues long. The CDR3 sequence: CASSFLIADMGSYEQYF. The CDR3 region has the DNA TGTGCCAGCAGCTTCCTAATAGCGGACATGGGCTCCTACGAGCAGTACTTC.

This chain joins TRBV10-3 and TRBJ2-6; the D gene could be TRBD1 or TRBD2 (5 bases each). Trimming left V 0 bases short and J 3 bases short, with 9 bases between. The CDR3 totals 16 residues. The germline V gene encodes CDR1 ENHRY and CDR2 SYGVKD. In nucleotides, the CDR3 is TGTGCCATCAGTGAGTCGAGAGGGGTTGGGGCCAACGTCCTGACTTTC. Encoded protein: CAISESRGVGANVLTF.

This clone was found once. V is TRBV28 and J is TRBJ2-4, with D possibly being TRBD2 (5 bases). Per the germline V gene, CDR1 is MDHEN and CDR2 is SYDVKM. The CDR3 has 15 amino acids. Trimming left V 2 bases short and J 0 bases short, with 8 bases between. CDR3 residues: CASSLPGLAKNIQYF. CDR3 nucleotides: TGTGCCAGCAGTTTACCCGGACTAGCCAAAAACATTCAGTACTTC.

CDR3 in amino acids: CASSLDRVNYEQYF. Written as DNA, the CDR3 is TGTGCCAGCAGCTTGGACAGGGTTAACTACGAGCAGTACTTC. This chain joins TRBV7-9 and TRBJ2-7; 8 nucleotides agree with TRBD1. V lost 3 bases to trimming and J lost 3 bases; unmatched junction nucleotides: 4. This CDR3 has 14 residues. The germline gives CDR1 SEHNR, CDR2 FQNEAQ (reference sequence).

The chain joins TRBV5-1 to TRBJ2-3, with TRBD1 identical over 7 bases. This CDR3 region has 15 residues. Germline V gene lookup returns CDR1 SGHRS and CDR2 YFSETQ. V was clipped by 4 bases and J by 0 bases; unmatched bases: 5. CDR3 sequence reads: CASSRWTGSTDTQYF. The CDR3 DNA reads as TGCGCCAGCAGCAGGTGGACAGGTAGCACAGATACGCAGTATTTT.

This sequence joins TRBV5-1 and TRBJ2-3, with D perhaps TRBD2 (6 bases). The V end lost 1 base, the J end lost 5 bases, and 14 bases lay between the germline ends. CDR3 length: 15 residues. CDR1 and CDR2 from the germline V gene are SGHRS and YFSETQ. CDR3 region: CASSLRGTVGDTQYF. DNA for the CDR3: TGCGCCAGCAGCTTGCGCGGGACTGTTGGAGATACGCAGTATTTT.

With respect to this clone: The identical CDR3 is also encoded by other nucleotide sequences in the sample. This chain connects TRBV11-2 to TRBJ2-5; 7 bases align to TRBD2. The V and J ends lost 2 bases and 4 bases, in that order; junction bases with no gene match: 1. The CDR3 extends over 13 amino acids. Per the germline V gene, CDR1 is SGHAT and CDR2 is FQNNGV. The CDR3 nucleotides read TGTGCCAGCAGCTTATCGGGAGGAGAGACCCAGTACTTC. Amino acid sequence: CASSLSGGETQYF.

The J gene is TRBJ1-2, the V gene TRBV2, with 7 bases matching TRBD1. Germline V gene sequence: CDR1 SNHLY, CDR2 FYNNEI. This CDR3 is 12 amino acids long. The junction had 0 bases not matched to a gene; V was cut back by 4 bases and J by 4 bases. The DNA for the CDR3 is TGTGCCAGCAGTGGGACAGGCTATGGCTACACCTTC. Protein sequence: CASSGTGYGYTF.

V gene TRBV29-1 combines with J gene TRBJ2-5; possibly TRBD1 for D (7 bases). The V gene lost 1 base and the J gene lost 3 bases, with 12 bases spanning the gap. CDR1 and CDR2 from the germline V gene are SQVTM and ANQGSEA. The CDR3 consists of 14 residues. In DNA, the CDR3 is TGCAGCGTTGAAGGGCAGGGGGGAGAAGAGACCCAGTACTTC. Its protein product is CSVEGQGGEETQYF. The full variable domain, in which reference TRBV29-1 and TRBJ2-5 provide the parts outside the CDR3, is SAVISQKPSRDICQRGTSLTIQCQVDSQVTMMFWYRQQPGQSLTLIATANQGSEATYESGFVIDKFPISRPNLTFSTLTVSNMSPEDSSIYLCSVEGQGGEETQYFGPGTRLLVL.

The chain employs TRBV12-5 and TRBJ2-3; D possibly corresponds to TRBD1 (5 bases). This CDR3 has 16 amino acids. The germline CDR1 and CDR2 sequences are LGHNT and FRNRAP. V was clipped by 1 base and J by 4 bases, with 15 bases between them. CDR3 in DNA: TGTGCTAGTGGTTTGGGGGCCAGGGCTGGGGCAGATACGCAGTATTTT. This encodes CASGLGARAGADTQYF.

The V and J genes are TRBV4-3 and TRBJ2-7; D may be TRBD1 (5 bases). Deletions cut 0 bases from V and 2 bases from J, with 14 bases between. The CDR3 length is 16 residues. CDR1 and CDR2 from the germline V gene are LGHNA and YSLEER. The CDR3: CASSQEVQGGPYEQYF. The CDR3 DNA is TGCGCCAGCAGCCAAGAGGTCCAGGGTGGACCCTACGAGCAGTACTTC.

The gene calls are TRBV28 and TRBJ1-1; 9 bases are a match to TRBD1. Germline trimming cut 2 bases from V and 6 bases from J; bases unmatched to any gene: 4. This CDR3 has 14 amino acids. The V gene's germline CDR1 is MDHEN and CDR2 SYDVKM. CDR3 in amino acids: CASSLTGGAPEAFF. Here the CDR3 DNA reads TGTGCCAGCAGTTTAACAGGGGGCGCGCCTGAAGCTTTCTTT.

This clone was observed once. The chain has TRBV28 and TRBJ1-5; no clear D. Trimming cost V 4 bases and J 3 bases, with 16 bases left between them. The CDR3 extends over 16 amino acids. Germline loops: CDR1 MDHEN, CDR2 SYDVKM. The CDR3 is CASSYGPERINQPQHF. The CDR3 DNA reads TGTGCCAGCAGTTACGGCCCAGAGCGAATCAATCAGCCCCAGCATTTT.

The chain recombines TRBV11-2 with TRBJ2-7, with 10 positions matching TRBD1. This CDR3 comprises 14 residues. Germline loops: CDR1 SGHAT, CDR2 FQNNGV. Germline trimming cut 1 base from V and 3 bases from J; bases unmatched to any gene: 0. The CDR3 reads CASSLGTGGYEQYF. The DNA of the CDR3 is TGTGCCAGCAGCTTAGGGACAGGGGGCTACGAGCAGTACTTC.

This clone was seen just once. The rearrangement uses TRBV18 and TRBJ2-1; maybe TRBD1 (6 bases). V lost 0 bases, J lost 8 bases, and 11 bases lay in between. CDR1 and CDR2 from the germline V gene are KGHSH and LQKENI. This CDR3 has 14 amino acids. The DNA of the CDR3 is TGTGCCAGCTCACCACCCCAGGGGCCCCATGAGCAGTTCTTC. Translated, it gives CASSPPQGPHEQFF.

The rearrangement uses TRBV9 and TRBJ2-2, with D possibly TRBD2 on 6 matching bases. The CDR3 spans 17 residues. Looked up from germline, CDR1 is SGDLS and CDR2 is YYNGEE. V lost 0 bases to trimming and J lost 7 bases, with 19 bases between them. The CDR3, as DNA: TGTGCCAGCAGCGTAGCTCTAACTTGGGGGGACGGCGGGGAGCTGTTTTTT. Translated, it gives CASSVALTWGDGGELFF.

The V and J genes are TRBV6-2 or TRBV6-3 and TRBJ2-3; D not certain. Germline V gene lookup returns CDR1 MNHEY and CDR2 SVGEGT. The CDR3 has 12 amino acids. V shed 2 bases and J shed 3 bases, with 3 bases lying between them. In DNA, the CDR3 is TGTGCCAGCAGTTACCAAACAGATACGCAGTATTTT. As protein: CASSYQTDTQYF.

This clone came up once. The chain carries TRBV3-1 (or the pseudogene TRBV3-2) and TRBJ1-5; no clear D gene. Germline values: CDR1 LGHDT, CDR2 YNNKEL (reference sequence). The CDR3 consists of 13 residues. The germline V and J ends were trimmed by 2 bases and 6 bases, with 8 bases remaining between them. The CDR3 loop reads CASSQRTGQPQHF. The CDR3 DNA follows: TGTGCCAGCAGCCAAAGAACGGGTCAGCCCCAGCATTTT.

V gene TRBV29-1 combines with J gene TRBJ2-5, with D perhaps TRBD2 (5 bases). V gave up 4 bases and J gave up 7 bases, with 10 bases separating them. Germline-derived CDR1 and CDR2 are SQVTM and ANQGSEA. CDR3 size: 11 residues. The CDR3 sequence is CSVVRDRTQYF. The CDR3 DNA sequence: TGCAGCGTTGTCCGGGATCGGACCCAGTACTTC. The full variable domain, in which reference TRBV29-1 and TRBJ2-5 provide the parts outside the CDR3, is SAVISQKPSRDICQRGTSLTIQCQVDSQVTMMFWYRQQPGQSLTLIATANQGSEATYESGFVIDKFPISRPNLTFSTLTVSNMSPEDSSIYLCSVVRDRTQYFGPGTRLLVL.

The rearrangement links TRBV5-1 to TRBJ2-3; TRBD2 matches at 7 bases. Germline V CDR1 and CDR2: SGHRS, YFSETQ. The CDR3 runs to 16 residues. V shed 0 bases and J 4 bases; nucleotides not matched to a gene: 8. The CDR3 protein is CASSLVGREYPDTQYF. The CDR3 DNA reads TGCGCCAGCAGCTTGGTAGGGCGGGAGTATCCAGATACGCAGTATTTT.

Here the CDR3 reads CASSPRAGWNSPLHF. CDR3 nucleotide sequence: TGTGCCAGCAGCCCGCGGGCGGGGTGGAATTCACCCCTCCACTTT. The chain combines TRBV5-4 with TRBJ1-6; D not certain. The CDR3 is made up of 15 amino acids. The V gene's germline CDR1 is SGHNT and CDR2 YYREEE (reference sequence). V was shortened by 4 bases and J by 7 bases, with 15 bases between the two germline ends.

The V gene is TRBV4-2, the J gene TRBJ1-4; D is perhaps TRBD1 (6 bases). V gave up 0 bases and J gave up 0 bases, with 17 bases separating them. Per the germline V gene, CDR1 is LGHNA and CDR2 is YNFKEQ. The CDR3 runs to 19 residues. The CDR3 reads CASSQDLDSDPATNEKLFF. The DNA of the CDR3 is TGTGCCAGCAGCCAAGATCTGGACAGTGACCCCGCAACTAATGAAAAACTGTTTTTT.